This is a list of T cell receptor beta chains from one sample in a study of control samples from healthy donors and cancer patients. Here immunoSEQ multiplex PCR was the method, and the copy in TCRdb shows in-frame clones only, minus some. The sample carries 150,000 to 200,000 clones, over 85% recorded once. The sample comprised blood. The receptors originated from a man aged 30-40 years in good health. Each CDR3 is given with its conserved first and last residue. A D gene is named only where the DNA matches it firmly. Size tells how often a clone was seen (once, few, many) or the class of an expanded clone, and some rows leave it out.

j_call | clone_size | v_call | d_call | cdr3_nt | cdr3_aa
TRBJ1-4 | NA | TRBV7-2 | NA | TGTGCCAGCAGCTTAGTAGTGGGGCTTGGTAATGAAAAACTGTTTTTT | CASSLVVGLGNEKLFF
TRBJ1-1 | once | TRBV5-1 | NA | TGCGCCAGCAGCTTGGGAGGGGGGGCTGATACTGAAGCTTTCTTT | CASSLGGGADTEAFF
TRBJ2-1 | NA | TRBV28 | NA | TGTGCCAGCAGTTTGGGCGGGTCGGGCAATGAGCAGTTCTTC | CASSLGGSGNEQFF
TRBJ2-1 | NA | TRBV30 | TRBD2 | TGTGCCTGGATTCTTAAGGCGGGGGATGTCTCCTACAATGAGCAGTTCTTC | CAWILKAGDVSYNEQFF
TRBJ2-1 | NA | TRBV10-1 | TRBD2 | TGCGCCAGCAGTCCAGCGGGAAGAAACAATGAGCAGTTCTTC | CASSPAGRNNEQFF
TRBJ1-2 | NA | TRBV19 | TRBD1 | TGTGCCAGTAGTATTCTCGGACAGGAAGCTAACTATGGCTACACCTTC | CASSILGQEANYGYTF
TRBJ1-1 | NA | TRBV6-5 | NA | TGTGCCAGCAGTTACAGTGAAGTGTTCATGAACACTGAAGCTTTCTTT | CASSYSEVFMNTEAFF
TRBJ1-2 | NA | TRBV27 | TRBD1 | TGTGCCAGCAGTTCCGGGACAGCGGGGGGCTACACCTTC | CASSSGTAGGYTF
TRBJ2-2 | NA | TRBV23-1 | NA | TGCGCCAGCAGTCAGGGACGGGCCACCGGGGAGCTGTTTTTT | CASSQGRATGELFF
TRBJ2-6 | NA | TRBV24-1 | NA | TGTGCCACCAGTGAGACTAGAGTGGGGGCCAACGTCCTGACTTTC | CATSETRVGANVLTF
TRBJ2-4 | NA | TRBV19 | TRBD1 | TGTGCCAGTAGTGTGGGGACAGGAAACATTCAGTACTTC | CASSVGTGNIQYF
TRBJ1-6 | few | TRBV10-1 | NA | TGCGCCAGCAGTGAATCAGGGAACAATTCACCCCTCCACTTT | CASSESGNNSPLHF
TRBJ1-5 | NA | TRBV6-1 | TRBD1 | TGTGCCAGCAGTGAACTACAGGGGGCTAGTCAGCCCCAGCATTTT | CASSELQGASQPQHF
TRBJ2-5 | NA | TRBV5-4 | TRBD2 | TGTGCCAGCAGCTCCCCGGTGCCTAGCGGGGGGGCCCCGGTGGAGACCCAGTACTTC | CASSSPVPSGGAPVETQYF
TRBJ1-3 | NA | TRBV25-1 | NA | TGTGCCAGCAGCCTAAAAGACACCATATATTTT | CASSLKDTIYF
TRBJ1-6 | NA | TRBV5-6 | NA | TGTGCCAGCAGCCAGGACGGGAACTCCTATAATTCACCCCTCCACTTT | CASSQDGNSYNSPLHF
TRBJ1-1 | NA | TRBV7-5 | NA | TGTGTCAGAAACGGAGGGAACACTGAAGCTTTCTTT | CVRNGGNTEAFF
TRBJ1-2 | NA | TRBV2 | NA | TGTGCCAGCAGTGTGGTGGGGACCGGGGTTGGCTACACCTTC | CASSVVGTGVGYTF
TRBJ2-1 | NA | TRBV4-1 | TRBD2 | TGCGCCAGCAGCCCCGGACTAGCGGGTTACAATGAGCAGTTCTTC | CASSPGLAGYNEQFF
TRBJ2-4 | NA | TRBV4-1 | NA | TGCGCCAGCAGCCAGACGCGTGGGTCCGTGGACATTCAGTACTTC | CASSQTRGSVDIQYF
TRBJ2-5 | NA | TRBV28 | NA | TGTGCCAGCAGTTGGACCCCGGGTACCCAAGAGACCCAGTACTTC | CASSWTPGTQETQYF
TRBJ2-7 | NA | TRBV3-1/TRBV3-2 | TRBD1 | TGTGCCAGCAGTAGGACAGGGGGCTACGAGCAGTACTTC | CASSRTGGYEQYF
TRBJ1-6 | NA | TRBV6-5 | NA | TGTGCCAGCGGGGCCGGGGATTCACCCCTCCACTTT | CASGAGDSPLHF
TRBJ2-7 | NA | TRBV28 | NA | TGTGCCAGCAGTCCGCGAGGGAGCTCCTACGAGCAGTACTTC | CASSPRGSSYEQYF
TRBJ1-5 | NA | TRBV13 | NA | TGTGCCAGCAGCTTAGAGGGGTGGGGGAAGGCGGTCAATCAGCCCCAGCATTTT | CASSLEGWGKAVNQPQHF
TRBJ2-3 | NA | TRBV11-2 | TRBD1 | TGTGCCAGCAGCTCAGTTAACAGGGGTACGCAGTATTTT | CASSSVNRGTQYF
TRBJ2-1 | once | TRBV19 | TRBD1 | TGTGCCAGCCACCCCCGGACAGGGGGCTTAAATGAGCAGTTCTTC | CASHPRTGGLNEQFF
TRBJ2-7 | NA | TRBV27 | TRBD2 | TGTGCCAGCAGTTGGCGGGGGTCCTACGAGCAGTACTTC | CASSWRGSYEQYF
TRBJ1-3 | NA | TRBV7-9 | TRBD1 | TGTGCCAGCAGCTTAGCGGGGGACAGCCTAAACACCATATATTTT | CASSLAGDSLNTIYF
TRBJ2-7 | once | TRBV27 | NA | TGTGCCAGCAGTTTAGCTCGGGGGATGGGCTACGAGCAGTACTTC | CASSLARGMGYEQYF
TRBJ2-7 | NA | TRBV27 | TRBD2 | TGTGCCAGCAGAGATTTAGCGGGAGGAATTTCCGAGCAGTACTTC | CASRDLAGGISEQYF
TRBJ2-5 | NA | TRBV7-8 | NA | TGTGCCAGCAGCTTAACAGCGATCCAAGAGACCCAGTACTTC | CASSLTAIQETQYF
TRBJ2-2 | NA | TRBV9 | TRBD2 | TGTGCCAGCAGCGTTAGCGGGAGGTTCACCGGGGAGCTGTTTTTT | CASSVSGRFTGELFF
TRBJ2-3 | NA | TRBV5-1 | NA | TGCGCCAGCAGCTCCAGACAGTACACAGATACGCAGTATTTT | CASSSRQYTDTQYF
TRBJ1-2 | NA | TRBV30 | NA | TGTGCCTGGAGGCCCCTCTCCGCTTCTAGCTATGGCTACACCTTC | CAWRPLSASSYGYTF
TRBJ1-4 | NA | TRBV4-3 | TRBD1 | TGCGCCAGCAGCCAAATGAAACAGGGGGGGGCAACTAATGAAAAACTGTTTTTT | CASSQMKQGGATNEKLFF
TRBJ2-1 | NA | TRBV5-1 | TRBD1 | TGCGCCAGCACCCCGAGTCAGGGGGCCACGAACAATGAGCAGTTCTTC | CASTPSQGATNNEQFF
TRBJ1-1 | NA | TRBV3-1/TRBV3-2 | NA | TGTGCCAGCAGCCCGGACACTCTGAACACTGAAGCTTTCTTT | CASSPDTLNTEAFF
TRBJ1-2 | NA | TRBV5-4 | NA | TGTGCCAGCAGCTTGGTCCGAGGGGCGCTGGGGGGCTACACCTTC | CASSLVRGALGGYTF
TRBJ1-1 | NA | TRBV28 | TRBD1 | TGTGCCAGCAGTGGACAGGGTCTAGGACACACTGAAGCTTTCTTT | CASSGQGLGHTEAFF